These 32 T cell receptor beta chains were sequenced from one sample in a study of T-cell reconstitution after alpha-beta-depleted transplantation in children. This sample's TCRbeta library carried unique molecular identifier barcodes. TCRdb independently ran MiXCR on the PCR reads; one entry per CDR3 protein. The sample shows roughly 570,000 distinct CDR3 sequences, roughly 30% of them seen only once. Sequences were derived from PBMCs, sampled before TCRalphabeta/CD19-depleted stem cell transplant. The receptor set was obtained from a boy in the first two years of life with Wiskott-Aldrich syndrome, due to receive a stem cell transplant.

This clonotype showed up just a few times. The chain couples TRBV11-2 to TRBJ2-7, with D tentatively TRBD2 (6 bases). There are 14 residues in the CDR3. V lost 5 bases and J 0 bases, leaving 11 bases between the germline ends. Germline V gene sequence: CDR1 SGHAT, CDR2 FQNNGV. CDR3 sequence reads: CASSQFGSSYEQYF. For the CDR3, the DNA is TGTGCCAGCAGCCAGTTCGGGAGCTCCTACGAGCAGTACTTC. Full variable domain (rest looked up from reference TRBV11-2 and TRBJ2-7): EAGVAQSPRYKIIEKRQSVAFWCNPISGHATLYWYQQILGQGPKLLIQFQNNGVVDDSQLPKDRFSAERLKGVDSTLKIQPAKLEDSAVYLCASSQFGSSYEQYFGPGTRLTVT.

The chain combines TRBV6-5 with TRBJ2-2; either TRBD1 or TRBD2 may supply D (5 bases each). Germline V lookup: CDR1 MNHEY, CDR2 SVGAGI. Trimming cost V 2 bases and J 7 bases, with 14 bases left between them. The CDR3 is 15 amino acids. In DNA, the CDR3 is TGTGCCAGCAGTTACGGGGGAGACAATGGCGGGGAGCTGTTTTTT. Translated, it gives CASSYGGDNGGELFF.

A few counts support this clonotype. In DNA form, the CDR3 reads TGCAGTGCTAGGGGAGCGGGAGGGCCAGAGACCCAGTACTTC. This codes for CSARGAGGPETQYF. J is TRBJ2-5 and V is TRBV20-1; 10 positions match TRBD2. Germline assignment: CDR1 DFQATT and CDR2 SNEGSKA (reference sequence). This CDR3 spans 14 amino acids. The V gene end was trimmed by 3 bases and the J gene end by 4 bases; junction bases not matched to a gene: 5.

The sample holds a few counts of this clonotype. Written as DNA, the CDR3 is TGTGCCAGCAGCGTAACTAGCGGACTTTCCACCGGGGAGCTGTTTTTT. Its protein product is CASSVTSGLSTGELFF. The gene calls are TRBV9 and TRBJ2-2; TRBD2 aligns across 8 bases. Losses at the gene ends were 1 base for V and 4 bases for J; bases not matched to a gene: 6. Looked up from germline, CDR1 is SGDLS and CDR2 is YYNGEE. This CDR3 comprises 16 residues.

This clonotype was found a few times. V and J are TRBV4-1 and TRBJ2-7; 10 bases map to TRBD2. The CDR3 totals 15 residues. The germline V gene has CDR1 MGHRA and CDR2 YSYEKL. After removal of 3 bases from V and 6 bases from J, the junction contained 8 bases not matched to a gene. This CDR3 is CASSHPGTSALEQYF. The CDR3 nucleotides are TGCGCCAGCAGCCACCCCGGGACTAGCGCTCTCGAGCAGTACTTC.

The chain recombines TRBV14 with TRBJ2-7; TRBD2 aligns across 7 bases. Germline assignment: CDR1 SGHDN and CDR2 FVKESK. Trimming at V came to 0 bases and at J to 6 bases, leaving 8 bases not matched to a gene. CDR3 length: 15 amino acids. CDR3 amino acids: CASSQDLAAGTEQYF. The CDR3, as DNA: TGTGCCAGCAGCCAAGACCTAGCGGCGGGGACCGAGCAGTACTTC.

The chain employs TRBV5-1 and TRBJ2-1; a possible D gene is TRBD2 (5 bases). The length of the CDR3 is 13 residues. Germline V lookup: CDR1 SGHRS, CDR2 YFSETQ. V lost 0 bases to trimming and J lost 15 bases, with 16 bases between them. The CDR3 sequence is CASSLVPSTAGFF. CDR3 bases: TGCGCCAGCAGCTTGGTGCCTAGCACAGCCGGGTTCTTC.

The table lists this clonotype with a few counts. V usage is TRBV20-1 and J usage is TRBJ2-7; 9 nucleotides align to TRBD2. V shed 6 bases and J 3 bases; nucleotides not matched to a gene: 12. This CDR3 has 15 amino acids. Germline-derived CDR1 and CDR2 are DFQATT and SNEGSKA (reference sequence). The CDR3 protein is CSARNLLAGNYEQYF. The CDR3 DNA sequence: TGCAGTGCCCGAAACTTGCTAGCGGGAAACTACGAGCAGTACTTC.

The rearrangement links TRBV3-1 to TRBJ1-6; weak D call: TRBD1 (5 bases). The CDR3 covers 20 residues. Trimming took 0 bases from V and 7 from J, leaving 25 bases between them. Germline CDR1 and CDR2: LGHDT and YNNKEL (reference sequence). The CDR3, as DNA: TGTGCCAGCAGCCAAGACTCATTGGGACCCCGACGGCAGATAAATTCACCCCTCCACTTT. This sequence encodes CASSQDSLGPRRQINSPLHF.

This clonotype was seen more than once but under ten times. V usage is TRBV5-1 and J usage is TRBJ1-1; no reliable D call. Trimming took 4 bases from V and 0 from J, leaving 10 bases between them. CDR3 length: 14 residues. CDR1 and CDR2 (germline): SGHRS, YFSETQ. The CDR3 is CASSPATMNTEAFF. The CDR3 DNA follows: TGCGCCAGCAGCCCCGCCACCATGAACACTGAAGCTTTCTTT.

This clonotype was counted only a few times. The J gene is TRBJ2-1, the V gene TRBV20-1, with 10 bases fitting TRBD2. Germline CDR1 DFQATT, CDR2 SNEGSKA (reference sequence). Losses at the gene ends were 3 bases for V and 9 bases for J; bases not matched to a gene: 8. The CDR3 sequence is 14 residues long. The CDR3 sequence: CSASRVAGGGEQFF. The CDR3 DNA reads as TGCAGTGCTAGTAGGGTAGCGGGAGGAGGTGAGCAGTTCTTC.

The rearrangement joins TRBV5-1 to TRBJ1-1, with 8 bases identical to TRBD1. The CDR3 contains 15 residues. J was trimmed by 6 bases and V by 4 bases; bases with no gene match: 11. The germline gives CDR1 SGHRS, CDR2 YFSETQ. CDR3: CASSVYRGSLSEAFF. The CDR3 DNA sequence: TGCGCCAGCAGCGTATACAGGGGGAGCCTCTCTGAAGCTTTCTTT.

This clonotype was counted a few times. V and J are TRBV20-1 and TRBJ1-3; D is unclear. This CDR3 has 16 amino acids. V was cut by 3 bases and J by 0 bases, with 15 bases left in between. Germline V gene sequence: CDR1 DFQATT, CDR2 SNEGSKA (reference sequence). The CDR3 region has the DNA TGCAGTGCTAGCCGGTATAACAGTTTCTCTGGAAACACCATATATTTT. Protein: CSASRYNSFSGNTIYF.

This clonotype was detected a few times. The V call is TRBV27, the J call TRBJ2-7, with 10 bases matching TRBD2. Trimming cost V 1 base and J 3 bases; bases outside gene matches: 18. Germline CDR1 MNHEY, CDR2 SMNVEV (reference sequence). The length of the CDR3 is 20 residues. CDR3 amino acids: CASSLFPLQAGGPWGYEQYF. CDR3 coding DNA: TGTGCCAGCAGTTTATTTCCTCTGCAAGCGGGAGGGCCATGGGGCTACGAGCAGTACTTC.

This clonotype was observed a handful of times. The chain couples TRBV5-1 to TRBJ2-7, with 9 bases that match TRBD1. The CDR3 covers 13 residues. Trimming removed 7 bases from V and 6 bases from J; junction bases left unmatched: 8. Germline V gene sequence: CDR1 SGHRS, CDR2 YFSETQ. The CDR3 here is CASWGGQGGEQYF. In DNA form, the CDR3 reads TGCGCCAGCTGGGGGGGACAGGGCGGCGAGCAGTACTTC.

This clonotype showed up just a few times. The chain employs TRBV29-1 and TRBJ2-5, with D possibly TRBD1 on 6 matching bases. Trimming took off 4 bases at V and 5 bases at J, with 11 bases between the two ends. This CDR3 contains 12 residues. CDR1 SQVTM and CDR2 ANQGSEA come from the germline V gene. CDR3 in DNA: TGCAGCGTTGGGGGGCCAGGGGAGACCCAGTACTTC. It specifies CSVGGPGETQYF.

The J gene is TRBJ2-7, the V gene TRBV7-2; 16 nucleotides agree with TRBD2. The ends lost 1 base at V and 7 bases at J; junction bases unmatched: 4. The CDR3 has 16 residues. The germline V gene encodes CDR1 SGHTA and CDR2 FQGNSA. The DNA for the CDR3 is TGTGCCAGCAGCTTAGTCGGGACTAGCGGGAGGGGAGAGCAGTACTTC. Protein product: CASSLVGTSGRGEQYF. Looking up the rest from reference TRBV7-2 and TRBJ2-7 gives the full variable domain: GAGVSQSPSNKVTEKGKDVELRCDPISGHTALYWYRQSLGQGLEFLIYFQGNSAPDKSGLPSDRFSAERTGGSVSTLTIQRTQQEDSAVYLCASSLVGTSGRGEQYFGPGTRLTVT.

V gene TRBV18 combines with J gene TRBJ1-5; D is undetermined. Trimming took 3 bases from V and 4 from J, leaving 10 bases between them. The CDR3 is 14 residues long. Looked up from germline, CDR1 is KGHSH and CDR2 is LQKENI. Here the CDR3 DNA reads TGTGCCAGCTCACCGGTACAGACTAATCAGCCCCAGCATTTT. Translation: CASSPVQTNQPQHF.

The rearrangement joins TRBV7-2 to TRBJ2-3, with D unclear. Germline CDR1 reads SGHTA; CDR2 reads FQGNSA. Between the trimmed V and J ends, which lost 5 bases and 2 bases, there was a span of 8 bases. CDR3 length equals 13 residues. In nucleotides, the CDR3 is TGTGCCAGCAGCCCGGCCTTCACAGATACGCAGTATTTT. Protein: CASSPAFTDTQYF.

The chain employs TRBV28 and TRBJ1-6; D may be TRBD1 (5 bases). This CDR3 has 13 amino acids. CDR1 and CDR2 from the germline V gene are MDHEN and SYDVKM. Between the trimmed V and J ends, which lost 6 bases and 8 bases, there was a span of 11 bases. This chain's CDR3 is CASRQGWDSPLHF. The CDR3 nucleotides are TGTGCCAGCAGGCAGGGTTGGGATTCACCCCTCCACTTT.

This chain's CDR3 is CASSVGQGGWNTEAFF. The CDR3 DNA follows: TGTGCCAGCAGCGTCGGACAGGGAGGGTGGAACACTGAAGCTTTCTTT. The chain joins TRBV9 to TRBJ1-1; TRBD1 aligns across 8 bases. The CDR3 sequence is 16 residues long. Unmatched junction bases numbered 7, after V lost 2 bases and J lost 1 base. Germline values: CDR1 SGDLS, CDR2 YYNGEE.

Worth noting for this clonotype: One end of the junction varies from germline; a read error may be responsible. The genes are TRBV29-1 and TRBJ2-1; no firm D call. This CDR3 spans 13 amino acids. Per the germline V gene, CDR1 is SQVTM and CDR2 is ANQGSEA. This chain's CDR3 is CSVLPSSNNEQFF. The CDR3 nucleotides read TGCAGCGTTCTCCCCAGCTCCAACAATGAGCAGTTCTTC.

This clonotype was counted a few times. The J gene is TRBJ2-2, the V gene TRBV15, with 7 positions matching TRBD1. The CDR3 is made up of 17 amino acids. V was pared by 0 bases and J by 6 bases, with 10 bases of the junction left unmatched. The germline V gene has CDR1 LNHNV and CDR2 YYDKDF (reference sequence). CDR3 in DNA: TGTGCCACCAGCAGAGATATACGACAGGGAGACGCCGGGGAGCTGTTTTTT. This translates into CATSRDIRQGDAGELFF.

This clonotype was recorded a few times. CDR3 in amino acids: CASSLRLAFF. In DNA, the CDR3 is TGTGCCAGCAGTTTACGACTCGCTTTCTTT. The genes are TRBV12-3 or TRBV12-4 and TRBJ1-1; D is undetermined. The CDR3 contains 10 residues. Deletions cut 2 bases from V and 11 bases from J, with 6 bases between.

This clonotype has more than one count but fewer than ten. This chain uses TRBV5-6 with TRBJ1-2; D gene uncertain. The CDR3 runs to 13 residues. Deletions cut 0 bases from V and 2 bases from J, with 5 bases between. Germline assignment: CDR1 SGHDT and CDR2 YYEEEE. CDR3: CASSLERNYGYTF. The CDR3 coding sequence is TGTGCCAGCAGCTTGGAAAGAAACTATGGCTACACCTTC.

This clonotype was recorded at least ten times. The V gene is TRBV28, the J gene TRBJ2-7; the D is unclear. CDR1 MDHEN and CDR2 SYDVKM come from the germline V gene. Trimming took 1 base from V and 3 from J, leaving 4 bases between them. The CDR3 sequence is 12 residues long. The CDR3 loop is CASSLYGYEQYF. DNA for the CDR3: TGTGCCAGCAGTTTATACGGCTACGAGCAGTACTTC. The complete variable domain, with remaining parts taken from reference TRBV28 and TRBJ2-7, reads DVKVTQSSRYLVKRTGEKVFLECVQDMDHENMFWYRQDPGLGLRLIYFSYDVKMKEKGDIPEGYSVSREKKERFSLILESASTNQTSMYLCASSLYGYEQYFGPGTRLTVT.

This clonotype has a single count. The J gene is TRBJ2-1, the V gene TRBV3-1, with D uncertain. This CDR3 spans 15 amino acids. V was clipped by 7 bases and J by 2 bases, with 15 bases between them. The germline gives CDR1 LGHDT, CDR2 YNNKEL (reference sequence). CDR3 sequence: CASTHTSFPYNEQFF. The CDR3 DNA reads TGTGCCAGCACCCACACGTCTTTCCCCTACAATGAGCAGTTCTTC.

This clonotype was counted a few times. The V gene is TRBV12-3 or TRBV12-4, the J gene TRBJ2-1; the D gene is possibly TRBD2 (5 bases). The CDR3 totals 13 residues. The V and J ends lost 0 bases and 7 bases respectively, with 7 bases between them. The CDR3 sequence is CASSLADWNEQFF. CDR3 coding DNA: TGTGCCAGCAGTTTAGCGGACTGGAATGAGCAGTTCTTC.

The sample holds a few counts of this clonotype. The genes are TRBV20-1 and TRBJ2-1, with 10 bases aligning to TRBD2. With 1 base clipped from V and 5 bases from J, the junction kept 11 bases outside the gene matches. This CDR3 comprises 17 residues. Per the germline V gene, CDR1 is DFQATT and CDR2 is SNEGSKA (reference sequence). The CDR3 is CSARVEGRTSGDNEQFF. Here the CDR3 DNA reads TGCAGTGCTAGAGTGGAGGGGAGGACTAGCGGAGACAATGAGCAGTTCTTC.

This clonotype has only a few counts. The rearrangement joins TRBV20-1 to TRBJ2-3; 13 nucleotides line up with TRBD2. This CDR3 comprises 18 residues. The germline V gene has CDR1 DFQATT and CDR2 SNEGSKA (reference sequence). V lost 5 bases and J lost 3; bases outside the gene matches: 14. The CDR3 loop is CSAGVTSGRADGTDTQYF. The CDR3 nucleotides are TGCAGTGCTGGAGTTACTAGCGGGAGGGCCGACGGGACAGATACGCAGTATTTT.

This clonotype appeared once. The genes are TRBV20-1 and TRBJ2-7; tentatively, D is TRBD1 (8 bases). The germline gives CDR1 DFQATT, CDR2 SNEGSKA (reference sequence). This CDR3 is built from 16 residues. CDR3 residues: CRAGSGAGQVHYEQYF. In DNA, the CDR3 is TGCAGAGCGGGGTCCGGTGCGGGACAGGTCCACTACGAGCAGTACTTC.

The table lists this clonotype with a few counts. The CDR3 nucleotides read TGCGCCAGCAGTCAAACCCGCGGGAGCAGGCCCGAGACCCAGTACTTC. It specifies CASSQTRGSRPETQYF. The chain combines TRBV5-1 with TRBJ2-5; TRBD2 matches at 7 bases. V lost 5 bases and J lost 5; bases outside the gene matches: 15. This CDR3 comprises 16 residues. Germline CDR1 SGHRS, CDR2 YFSETQ.